These T cell receptor beta chains were read from a single sample in a study of cytomegalovirus exposure and HLA in healthy donors. Here immunoSEQ multiplex PCR was the method, and the copy in TCRdb shows in-frame clones only, minus some. Among over 100,000 clones, over 75% were seen once, and the ten largest hold 10% to 11%. The specimen sequenced was PBMCs. The receptors derive from a man aged 35-49 years in good health and CMV-seropositive. Both conserved end residues are part of each CDR3. The D gene is left open where the match is weak. The listing skips clone size in some rows; elsewhere it reads once, few, many or a size class.

clone size: -; D gene: -; V gene: TRBV7-2; J gene: TRBJ2-5; CDR3 DNA: TGTGCCAGCAGCCCAGAACTAGGCCCCCAGTACTTC; CDR3 protein: CASSPELGPQYF
clone size: -; D gene: -; V gene: TRBV28; J gene: TRBJ2-7; CDR3 DNA: TGTGCCAGCACCAGGGTTCCCTACGAGCAGTACTTC; CDR3 protein: CASTRVPYEQYF
clone size: -; D gene: -; V gene: TRBV6-5; J gene: TRBJ2-5; CDR3 DNA: TGTGCCAGCAGCCCGAGGACAGACCAAGAGACCCAGTACTTC; CDR3 protein: CASSPRTDQETQYF
clone size: -; D gene: -; V gene: TRBV7-2; J gene: TRBJ1-4; CDR3 DNA: TGTGCCAGCAGCCCTCGATCGTTGTTAGGGGTGGGTAATGAAAAACTGTTTTTT; CDR3 protein: CASSPRSLLGVGNEKLFF
clone size: -; D gene: -; V gene: TRBV11-2; J gene: TRBJ2-2; CDR3 DNA: TGTGCCAGCAGCCCTACTGACAGGCGACCCGACACCGGGGAGCTGTTTTTT; CDR3 protein: CASSPTDRRPDTGELFF
clone size: -; D gene: -; V gene: TRBV7-9; J gene: TRBJ2-5; CDR3 DNA: TGTGCCAGCAGCACTCAAATCCAAGAGACCCAGTACTTC; CDR3 protein: CASSTQIQETQYF
clone size: -; D gene: -; V gene: TRBV7-9; J gene: TRBJ1-5; CDR3 DNA: TGTGCCAGCAGCTTATCGGGGAATAGCAATCAGCCCCAGCATTTT; CDR3 protein: CASSLSGNSNQPQHF
clone size: -; D gene: TRBD1; V gene: TRBV11-1; J gene: TRBJ2-1; CDR3 DNA: TGTGCCAGCAGCTTAGGACAGGGGAGCTCCTACAATGAGCAGTTCTTC; CDR3 protein: CASSLGQGSSYNEQFF
clone size: -; D gene: TRBD2; V gene: TRBV7-2; J gene: TRBJ2-5; CDR3 DNA: TGTGCCAGCAGCTTAGTAGGGCGGGCTAGCGGAGAGACCCAGTACTTC; CDR3 protein: CASSLVGRASGETQYF
clone size: -; D gene: TRBD1; V gene: TRBV28; J gene: TRBJ1-2; CDR3 DNA: TGTGCCAGCAGTTCAACAGGGGGATCTAGAGATGGCTACACCTTC; CDR3 protein: CASSSTGGSRDGYTF
clone size: -; D gene: -; V gene: TRBV27; J gene: TRBJ1-2; CDR3 DNA: TGTGCCAGCAGTTCACCCAGGGGTTCGAACTATGGCTACACCTTC; CDR3 protein: CASSSPRGSNYGYTF
clone size: -; D gene: TRBD2; V gene: TRBV7-9; J gene: TRBJ2-7; CDR3 DNA: TGTGCCAGCAGGGAAGGAGCGGGGAGCTCCTACGAGCAGTACTTC; CDR3 protein: CASREGAGSSYEQYF
clone size: -; D gene: -; V gene: TRBV5-1; J gene: TRBJ2-7; CDR3 DNA: TGCGCCAGCAGCTACTATACAGGGAATAGTAAGTACTTC; CDR3 protein: CASSYYTGNSKYF
clone size: -; D gene: TRBD1; V gene: TRBV5-1; J gene: TRBJ1-2; CDR3 DNA: TGCGCCAGCAGTGAGGGACAGGGGGTGACTGGCTACACCTTC; CDR3 protein: CASSEGQGVTGYTF
clone size: -; D gene: TRBD1; V gene: TRBV19; J gene: TRBJ1-1; CDR3 DNA: TGTGCCAGTAGTATTTGGACAGGGGACCCTCTCACTGAAGCTTTCTTT; CDR3 protein: CASSIWTGDPLTEAFF
clone size: -; D gene: TRBD2; V gene: TRBV5-1; J gene: TRBJ2-1; CDR3 DNA: TGCGCCAGCAGCTTGTGGGGGACTAGCGGGGGGTACAATGAGCAGTTCTTC; CDR3 protein: CASSLWGTSGGYNEQFF
clone size: few; D gene: TRBD2; V gene: TRBV2; J gene: TRBJ2-1; CDR3 DNA: TGTGCCAGCAGTGAAGCAGGGGTACTAGCGGGGTACAATGAGCAGTTCTTC; CDR3 protein: CASSEAGVLAGYNEQFF
clone size: once; D gene: TRBD2; V gene: TRBV18; J gene: TRBJ2-5; CDR3 DNA: TGTGCCAGCTCACCACCAGTTCAGCGGGGGCAAGAGACCCAGTACTTC; CDR3 protein: CASSPPVQRGQETQYF
clone size: -; D gene: -; V gene: TRBV20-1; J gene: TRBJ2-1; CDR3 DNA: TGCAGTGCTAAGTGGGGCCTGGAGCAGTTCTTC; CDR3 protein: CSAKWGLEQFF
clone size: -; D gene: TRBD2; V gene: TRBV11-2; J gene: TRBJ2-7; CDR3 DNA: TGTGCCAGCAGCTCCCCGCCCCTAGCGGGGTCCTCGGGGGAGCAGTACTTC; CDR3 protein: CASSSPPLAGSSGEQYF
clone size: -; D gene: -; V gene: TRBV7-3; J gene: TRBJ2-3; CDR3 DNA: TGTGCCAGCAGCTTAGATCCGGGGTCAGATACGCAGTATTTT; CDR3 protein: CASSLDPGSDTQYF
clone size: -; D gene: -; V gene: TRBV5-1; J gene: TRBJ2-1; CDR3 DNA: TGCGCCAGCAGCTTGGAAGGGAGCTCCTACAATGAGCAGTTCTTC; CDR3 protein: CASSLEGSSYNEQFF
clone size: -; D gene: -; V gene: TRBV28; J gene: TRBJ2-2; CDR3 DNA: TGTGCCAGCAGCCTTACCGGGGAGCTGTTTTTT; CDR3 protein: CASSLTGELFF
clone size: -; D gene: TRBD1; V gene: TRBV10-3; J gene: TRBJ1-4; CDR3 DNA: TGTGCCATCAGTGAAAGTCCCGGGACAGGGGAGCTTAGTGAAAAACTGTTTTTT; CDR3 protein: CAISESPGTGELSEKLFF
clone size: -; D gene: -; V gene: TRBV5-6; J gene: TRBJ2-1; CDR3 DNA: TGTGCCAGCAGCCAAAGCGGGCGATTTTCGACCTACAATGAGCAGTTCTTC; CDR3 protein: CASSQSGRFSTYNEQFF
clone size: few; D gene: TRBD2; V gene: TRBV5-1; J gene: TRBJ2-1; CDR3 DNA: TGCGCCAGCAGCTTGACTAGCGGGGGGGCCGATGGGAATGAGCAGTTCTTC; CDR3 protein: CASSLTSGGADGNEQFF
clone size: -; D gene: TRBD2; V gene: TRBV9; J gene: TRBJ2-1; CDR3 DNA: TGTGCCAGCAGCGTAGGGACTAGCTCCTACAATGAGCAGTTCTTC; CDR3 protein: CASSVGTSSYNEQFF
clone size: -; D gene: TRBD1; V gene: TRBV5-1; J gene: TRBJ1-1; CDR3 DNA: TGCGCCAGCAGGGCGGACAGGGGGACTGAAGCTTTCTTT; CDR3 protein: CASRADRGTEAFF
clone size: -; D gene: TRBD1; V gene: TRBV7-9; J gene: TRBJ2-7; CDR3 DNA: TGTGCCAGCAGCTTATTAAGCACAGGGGGGAACGAGCAGTACTTC; CDR3 protein: CASSLLSTGGNEQYF
clone size: -; D gene: -; V gene: TRBV29-1; J gene: TRBJ1-2; CDR3 DNA: TGCAGCGTTCCATGGTTCGGGGATGGCTACACCTTC; CDR3 protein: CSVPWFGDGYTF
clone size: few; D gene: -; V gene: TRBV11-2; J gene: TRBJ1-1; CDR3 DNA: TGTGCCAGCAGTATGCTGGGAGAGTTTCTCGAAGCTTTCTTT; CDR3 protein: CASSMLGEFLEAFF
clone size: few; D gene: TRBD1; V gene: TRBV7-9; J gene: TRBJ1-2; CDR3 DNA: TGTGCCAGCAGCTTAGGAGGGGCCGGGACAGGGGGCTTTGGCTACACCTTC; CDR3 protein: CASSLGGAGTGGFGYTF
clone size: -; D gene: TRBD2; V gene: TRBV6-5; J gene: TRBJ2-5; CDR3 DNA: TGTGCCAGCAGTTACCCGAGCCGGGGAGGGTCGGAGACCCAGTACTTC; CDR3 protein: CASSYPSRGGSETQYF
clone size: -; D gene: TRBD2; V gene: TRBV5-4; J gene: TRBJ2-7; CDR3 DNA: TGTGCCAGCAGCCGGACTAGCGGGGGGGCCGTGGCCTACGAGCAGTACTTC; CDR3 protein: CASSRTSGGAVAYEQYF
clone size: once; D gene: -; V gene: TRBV7-9; J gene: TRBJ2-2; CDR3 DNA: TGTTCCAGCAGACTCAACACCGGGGAGCTGTTTTTT; CDR3 protein: CSSRLNTGELFF
clone size: -; D gene: -; V gene: TRBV30; J gene: TRBJ1-1; CDR3 DNA: TGTGCCTGGAGTGTGGCCTTCGGGGACTCAAACACTGAAGCTTTCTTT; CDR3 protein: CAWSVAFGDSNTEAFF
clone size: -; D gene: TRBD1; V gene: TRBV27; J gene: TRBJ1-6; CDR3 DNA: TGTGCCAGCAGTCCCACCCGACAGGGGTTGGGTTCACCCCTCCACTTT; CDR3 protein: CASSPTRQGLGSPLHF
clone size: -; D gene: -; V gene: TRBV12-5; J gene: TRBJ2-1; CDR3 DNA: TGTGCTAGTGGTTTCGCGGGGGCGAGATACAATGAGCAGTTCTTC; CDR3 protein: CASGFAGARYNEQFF
clone size: -; D gene: TRBD1; V gene: TRBV10-3; J gene: TRBJ2-2; CDR3 DNA: TGTGCCATCAGTGATAGCGCAGGGGGCTACACCGGGGAGCTGTTTTTT; CDR3 protein: CAISDSAGGYTGELFF
clone size: -; D gene: -; V gene: TRBV5-8; J gene: TRBJ2-4; CDR3 DNA: TGTGCCAGCAGCCTGAGGGTAGCCAAAAACATTCAGTACTTC; CDR3 protein: CASSLRVAKNIQYF
clone size: -; D gene: -; V gene: TRBV14; J gene: TRBJ2-1; CDR3 DNA: TGTGCCAGCAGCCAAGGGGCAAGCTCCTACAATGAGCAGTTCTTC; CDR3 protein: CASSQGASSYNEQFF
clone size: few; D gene: -; V gene: TRBV7-9; J gene: TRBJ1-2; CDR3 DNA: TGTGCCAGCAGCTTAGTACAGGGTGGGGATGGCTACACCTTC; CDR3 protein: CASSLVQGGDGYTF
clone size: -; D gene: TRBD2; V gene: TRBV5-4; J gene: TRBJ2-3; CDR3 DNA: TGTGCCAGCACCGCGGGAGCGGGGGGCACAGATACGCAGTATTTT; CDR3 protein: CASTAGAGGTDTQYF
clone size: medium-sized; D gene: -; V gene: TRBV6-1; J gene: TRBJ1-2; CDR3 DNA: TGTGCCAGCAAGCTACAGGATCCCGGAGCTGGCTACACCTTC; CDR3 protein: CASKLQDPGAGYTF
clone size: -; D gene: -; V gene: TRBV9; J gene: TRBJ1-1; CDR3 DNA: TGTGCCAGCAGCGTAGTGGGCGTCTCAGAAGCTTTCTTT; CDR3 protein: CASSVVGVSEAFF
clone size: -; D gene: TRBD1; V gene: TRBV6-5; J gene: TRBJ1-4; CDR3 DNA: TGTGCCAGCAGCCCTGGGACAGGGGGAGTGGAACTGTTTTTT; CDR3 protein: CASSPGTGGVELFF
clone size: -; D gene: -; V gene: TRBV7-9; J gene: TRBJ2-7; CDR3 DNA: TGTGCCAGCAGCCCCAGACAGGGACTCTACGAGCAGTACTTC; CDR3 protein: CASSPRQGLYEQYF
clone size: few; D gene: -; V gene: TRBV6-6; J gene: TRBJ2-3; CDR3 DNA: TGTGCCAGCAGTGCGGGCGGACAGACCGCCACAGATACGCAGTATTTT; CDR3 protein: CASSAGGQTATDTQYF